Each of the 17 T cell receptor beta chains below was sequenced from the same sample in a study of cytomegalovirus exposure and HLA in healthy donors. PCR involved 60 Vbeta and 13 Jbeta primers. The protocol was immunoSEQ multiplex PCR, while the TCRdb copy is restricted to in-frame clones and leaves out a portion. The table has about 150,000 clones, 80% to 90% seen once. The sequenced sample was PBMCs. The receptors derive from a woman aged 18 to 35 in good health and CMV-seronegative.

The chain's CDR3 is CASSESSGGYTGELFF. The CDR3 bases are TGTGCCAGCAGTGAATCTAGCGGGGGGTACACCGGGGAGCTGTTTTTT. The chain links TRBV6-1 to TRBJ2-2; 11 positions match TRBD2. V was pared by 2 bases and J by 3 bases, with 2 bases of the junction left unmatched. Germline V lookup: CDR1 MNHNS, CDR2 SASEGT. This CDR3 has 16 residues.

This chain joins TRBV6-1 and TRBJ1-1; TRBD1 agrees at 8 bases. CDR1 and CDR2 (germline): MNHNS, SASEGT. Trimming removed 4 bases from V and 11 bases from J; junction bases left unmatched: 12. The CDR3 has 14 residues. This chain's CDR3 is CASSGTGPTHWAFF. CDR3 DNA sequence: TGTGCCAGCAGTGGGACAGGGCCAACCCACTGGGCTTTCTTT.

The genes are TRBV28 and TRBJ1-1; maybe TRBD1 (5 bases). The germline gives CDR1 MDHEN, CDR2 SYDVKM. The CDR3 totals 14 residues. V dropped 2 bases and J dropped 9 bases, with 16 bases sitting between them. CDR3 protein: CASSLLVQQAQAFF. In DNA, the CDR3 is TGTGCCAGCAGTTTACTTGTCCAACAGGCGCAAGCTTTCTTT. Together with reference TRBV28 and TRBJ1-1, the CDR3 gives the full variable domain: DVKVTQSSRYLVKRTGEKVFLECVQDMDHENMFWYRQDPGLGLRLIYFSYDVKMKEKGDIPEGYSVSREKKERFSLILESASTNQTSMYLCASSLLVQQAQAFFGQGTRLTVV.

V and J are TRBV28 and TRBJ2-3; 10 nucleotides line up with TRBD2. CDR1 MDHEN and CDR2 SYDVKM come from the germline V gene. Trimming removed 3 bases from V and 5 bases from J; junction bases left unmatched: 5. The CDR3 length is 15 residues. The CDR3 DNA reads TGTGCCAGCAGTTTGGAGCGGGGGGGCCGAGATACGCAGTATTTT. As protein: CASSLERGGRDTQYF. Based on the CDR3 plus reference TRBV28 and TRBJ2-3, the full variable domain is DVKVTQSSRYLVKRTGEKVFLECVQDMDHENMFWYRQDPGLGLRLIYFSYDVKMKEKGDIPEGYSVSREKKERFSLILESASTNQTSMYLCASSLERGGRDTQYFGPGTRLTVL.

The rearrangement joins TRBV23-1 to TRBJ1-1; no clear D gene. TRBV23-1 is labeled an ORF, and its function is uncertain. Trimming pared 7 bases from V and 7 bases from J, leaving 16 bases between. The CDR3 covers 13 residues. CDR3: CASTQDRGIEAFF. The CDR3 region has the DNA TGCGCCAGCACCCAGGATAGAGGGATTGAAGCTTTCTTT.

This clone has only a few counts. The same CDR3 is also encoded by other DNA sequences in this sample. The V gene is TRBV15, the J gene TRBJ2-7; a weak D match, TRBD1 (6 bases). CDR1 LNHNV and CDR2 YYDKDF come from the germline V gene (reference sequence). This CDR3 spans 14 amino acids. V dropped 9 bases and J dropped 0 bases, with 15 bases sitting between them. CDR3 DNA: TGTGCCACTAGACTGGGACACAGCTCCTACGAGCAGTACTTC. The encoded protein is CATRLGHSSYEQYF.

The chain combines TRBV11-2 with TRBJ2-5; TRBD2 matches 13 bases. This CDR3 contains 19 residues. Germline trimming cut 5 bases from V and 4 bases from J; bases unmatched to any gene: 16. CDR1 and CDR2 (germline): SGHAT, FQNNGV. In DNA form, the CDR3 reads TGTGCCAGCAGCCCTCGACTAGCGGGAGGTTCGTTAGAGGGAGAGACCCAGTACTTC. Its protein is CASSPRLAGGSLEGETQYF.

V and J are TRBV23-1 and TRBJ1-5, with D possibly TRBD1 on 6 matching bases. TRBV23-1 is an open reading frame, and its role is uncertain. The CDR3 consists of 16 residues. V was shortened by 3 bases and J by 7 bases, with 19 bases between the two germline ends. CDR3 sequence reads: CASSHRAGDCGQPQHF. CDR3 sequence (DNA): TGCGCCAGCAGTCACAGGGCAGGGGATTGTGGGCAGCCCCAGCATTTT.

This clone was observed once. The chain joins TRBV11-2 to TRBJ2-1, with TRBD2 matching 10 bases. The CDR3 is 17 residues long. With V trimmed by 2 bases and J by 5 bases, 9 bases remained unmatched. CDR1 and CDR2 (germline): SGHAT, FQNNGV. Here the CDR3 DNA reads TGTGCCAGCAGCTTAACCGGATTAGCGGGGGGCCACAATGAGCAGTTCTTC. Translated, it gives CASSLTGLAGGHNEQFF.

The rearrangement links TRBV11-2 to TRBJ1-6, with D possibly matching TRBD1 (6 bases). V was clipped by 8 bases and J by 10 bases, with 15 bases between them. This CDR3 region has 13 residues. Germline V gene lookup returns CDR1 SGHAT and CDR2 FQNNGV. As DNA, the CDR3 is TGTGCCAGCGAAGGAACAGGGCTATCACCCCTCCACTTT. The encoded protein is CASEGTGLSPLHF. Full variable domain (rest looked up from reference TRBV11-2 and TRBJ1-6): EAGVAQSPRYKIIEKRQSVAFWCNPISGHATLYWYQQILGQGPKLLIQFQNNGVVDDSQLPKDRFSAERLKGVDSTLKIQPAKLEDSAVYLCASEGTGLSPLHFGNGTRLTVT.

The chain links TRBV30 to TRBJ1-4; unclear D gene. The CDR3 spans 13 residues. The V gene lost 0 bases and the J gene lost 4 bases, with 6 bases spanning the gap. Germline CDR1 GTSNPN, CDR2 SVGIG (reference sequence). CDR3 nucleotide sequence: TGTGCCTGGAGTGTACTCCTTAATGAAAAACTGTTTTTT. Its translation: CAWSVLLNEKLFF.

This rearrangement joins TRBV5-5 to TRBJ1-4; D is undetermined. Looked up from germline, CDR1 is SGHKS and CDR2 is YYEKEE (reference sequence). CDR3 length equals 15 residues. The ends were cut back, 0 bases at V and 6 bases at J, with 12 bases in the middle. The CDR3 reads CASSLGPGPYEKLFF. The CDR3 DNA follows: TGTGCCAGCAGCTTGGGACCGGGTCCCTATGAAAAACTGTTTTTT.

This rearrangement joins TRBV5-4 to TRBJ1-2; 10 nucleotides line up with TRBD1. The CDR3 length is 14 residues. The germline gives CDR1 SGHNT, CDR2 YYREEE (reference sequence). The J segment lost 8 bases and the V segment lost 5 bases, leaving 9 bases of the junction unmatched. The CDR3 DNA reads as TGTGCCAGCAGTCTTCGACAGGGGGCGAGCGGCTACACCTTC. Translation gives CASSLRQGASGYTF.

The chain joins TRBV6-5 to TRBJ2-3, with 11 bases identical to TRBD2. The CDR3 length is 15 residues. Germline V gene lookup returns CDR1 MNHEY and CDR2 SVGAGI. V was clipped by 5 bases and J by 2 bases; unmatched bases: 3. The CDR3 region is CASSRLAGLTDTQYF. CDR3 in DNA: TGTGCCAGCAGTCGACTAGCGGGACTCACAGATACGCAGTATTTT.

This clone has only a few counts. The V gene is TRBV18, the J gene TRBJ1-2; D perhaps matches TRBD1 (5 bases). The V gene lost 10 bases and the J gene lost 5 bases, with 23 bases spanning the gap. Germline V CDR1 and CDR2: KGHSH, LQKENI. The CDR3 length is 15 residues. The CDR3 protein is CATHPSDGGGYGYTF. CDR3 bases: TGTGCCACCCACCCTTCTGACGGGGGGGGGTATGGCTACACCTTC.

The rearrangement links TRBV9 to TRBJ2-6, with D hard to call. CDR3 length: 15 residues. Between the trimmed V and J ends, which lost 5 bases and 1 base, there was a span of 10 bases. Germline V lookup: CDR1 SGDLS, CDR2 YYNGEE. The chain's CDR3 is CASRGRVSGANVLTF. In nucleotides, the CDR3 is TGTGCCAGCAGGGGTCGGGTGTCTGGGGCCAACGTCCTGACTTTC.

V gene TRBV28 combines with J gene TRBJ1-2; D perhaps matches TRBD1 (5 bases). Germline assignment: CDR1 MDHEN and CDR2 SYDVKM. The germline V and J ends were trimmed by 5 bases and 4 bases, with 14 bases remaining between them. This CDR3 region has 14 residues. The chain's CDR3 is CASSGVGQGYGYTF. The DNA for the CDR3 is TGTGCCAGCAGTGGAGTGGGGCAGGGCTATGGCTACACCTTC.